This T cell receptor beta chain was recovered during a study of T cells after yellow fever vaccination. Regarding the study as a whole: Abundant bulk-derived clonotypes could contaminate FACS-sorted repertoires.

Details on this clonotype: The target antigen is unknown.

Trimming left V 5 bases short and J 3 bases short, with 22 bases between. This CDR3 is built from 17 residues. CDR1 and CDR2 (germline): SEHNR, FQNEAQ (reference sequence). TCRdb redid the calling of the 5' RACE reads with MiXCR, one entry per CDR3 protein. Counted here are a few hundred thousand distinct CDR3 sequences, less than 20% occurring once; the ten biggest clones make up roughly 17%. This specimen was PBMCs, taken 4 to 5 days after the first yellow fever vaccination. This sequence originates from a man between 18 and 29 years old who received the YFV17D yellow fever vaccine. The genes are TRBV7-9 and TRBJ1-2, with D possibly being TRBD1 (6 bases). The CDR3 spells CASSATLPGAGHYGYTF. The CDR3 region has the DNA TGTGCCAGCAGCGCTACACTACCGGGGGCAGGGCACTATGGCTACACCTTC.